One sample yielded the 14 T cell receptor beta chains listed below, sequenced in a study of radiotherapy plus CTLA-4 blockade in lung cancer. Only in-frame clones appear in the TCRdb table, and some are missing; sequencing was by immunoSEQ multiplex PCR. The table records roughly 120,000 clones, approximately 84% of them present only once. This sample comprised peripheral blood, obtained from a patient treated with radiotherapy plus ipilimumab. The receptors were gathered from a human donor with non-small cell lung cancer who had a partial response to radiotherapy plus ipilimumab.

The gene calls are TRBV7-2 and TRBJ1-2; D remains unclear. Germline lookup yields CDR1 SGHTA and CDR2 FQGNSA. The V gene lost 3 bases and the J gene lost 3 bases, with 8 bases spanning the gap. CDR3 size: 13 residues. The chain's CDR3 is CASSFRSDYGYTF. The CDR3 DNA sequence: TGTGCCAGCAGCTTTCGCTCGGACTATGGCTACACCTTC.

This clone was recorded a few times. The rearrangement joins TRBV5-4 to TRBJ2-6; 12 bases are a match to TRBD1. Germline V gene lookup returns CDR1 SGHNT and CDR2 YYREEE (reference sequence). V dropped 0 bases and J dropped 0; count of bases not matched to a gene: 7. The CDR3 sequence is 20 residues long. CDR3 sequence reads: CASSLVGDRGRHSGANVLTF. CDR3 DNA: TGTGCCAGCAGCTTGGTAGGGGACAGGGGGCGGCACTCTGGGGCCAACGTCCTGACTTTC.

This clone was seen a handful of times. This sequence joins TRBV2 and TRBJ2-2; 8 positions agree with TRBD1. Germline trimming cut 8 bases from V and 3 bases from J; bases unmatched to any gene: 2. Germline CDR1 SNHLY, CDR2 FYNNEI. This CDR3 is built from 13 residues. CDR3 sequence: CASDRGHTGELFF. As DNA, the CDR3 is TGTGCCAGCGACAGGGGCCACACCGGGGAGCTGTTTTTT. Filled out from reference TRBV2 and TRBJ2-2, the complete variable domain reads EPEVTQTPSHQVTQMGQEVILRCVPISNHLYFYWYRQILGQKVEFLVSFYNNEISEKSEIFDDQFSVERPDGSNFTLKIRSTKLEDSAMYFCASDRGHTGELFFGEGSRLTVL.

The chain carries TRBV11-2 and TRBJ2-5; 11 nucleotides match TRBD2. The CDR3 has 17 amino acids. J lost 0 bases, V lost 3 bases, and 6 bases had no gene match. CDR1 is SGHAT and CDR2 is FQNNGV in the germline V gene. CDR3 DNA sequence: TGTGCCAGCAGCTTGGGGACTAGCGGCCCGTACCAAGAGACCCAGTACTTC. It yields the protein CASSLGTSGPYQETQYF.

The chain recombines TRBV28 with TRBJ1-4; D possibly corresponds to TRBD1 (6 bases). Germline lookup yields CDR1 MDHEN and CDR2 SYDVKM. The length of the CDR3 is 13 residues. V lost 10 bases and J lost 8, with 17 bases in between. CDR3 DNA: TGTGCCACCACCTTCACAGGGATGGAAAAACTGTTTTTT. Its protein product is CATTFTGMEKLFF.

The V call is TRBV29-1, the J call TRBJ1-1, with D perhaps TRBD1 (6 bases). The CDR3 length is 13 residues. V was trimmed by 3 bases and J by 6 bases, leaving 14 bases between them. From germline, CDR1 is SQVTM and CDR2 ANQGSEA. The CDR3 loop is CSVEWKQGAEAFF. The DNA of the CDR3 is TGCAGCGTTGAGTGGAAACAGGGAGCTGAAGCTTTCTTT.

V is TRBV6-5 and J is TRBJ1-5; D possibly corresponds to TRBD1 (6 bases). The germline V gene has CDR1 MNHEY and CDR2 SVGAGI. The germline V and J ends were trimmed by 7 bases and 5 bases, with 18 bases remaining between them. The CDR3 is made up of 15 amino acids. Here the CDR3 DNA reads TGTGCCAGCATCTCAAAGGGGGGGGCCGATCAGCCCCAGCATTTT. This sequence encodes CASISKGGADQPQHF.

The V gene is TRBV15, the J gene TRBJ1-5; no reliable D call. The V end lost 2 bases, the J end lost 1 base, and 9 bases lay between the germline ends. CDR1 is LNHNV, CDR2 YYDKDF, per germline (reference sequence). This CDR3 has 15 amino acids. Here the CDR3 DNA reads TGTGCCACCAGCAGATGGGCAGAGAGCAATCAGCCCCAGCATTTT. It specifies CATSRWAESNQPQHF.

The V gene is TRBV10-2, the J gene TRBJ1-2; D gene ambiguous. The V and J ends lost 4 bases and 5 bases respectively, with 5 bases between them. The CDR3 totals 11 residues. Germline V lookup: CDR1 WSHSY, CDR2 SAAADI. The chain's CDR3 is CASSAGYGYTF. The DNA of the CDR3 is TGCGCCAGCAGTGCGGGATATGGCTACACCTTC.

This clone showed up just once. This rearrangement joins TRBV20-1 to TRBJ2-2; no definite D call. Germline lookup yields CDR1 DFQATT and CDR2 SNEGSKA (reference sequence). The ends were cut back, 3 bases at V and 7 bases at J, with 6 bases in the middle. CDR3 length equals 11 residues. Here the CDR3 DNA reads TGCAGTGCTAGGAGGCTCGGGGAGCTGTTTTTT. Protein product: CSARRLGELFF.

This sequence joins TRBV30 and TRBJ1-1, with D tentatively TRBD1 (6 bases). V lost 4 bases, J lost 1 base, and 10 bases lay in between. The CDR3 extends over 13 amino acids. The V gene's germline CDR1 is GTSNPN and CDR2 SVGIG (reference sequence). In DNA, the CDR3 is TGTGCCTGGAACAGGGAATGGAACACTGAAGCTTTCTTT. Its translation: CAWNREWNTEAFF.

This rearrangement joins TRBV2 to TRBJ2-1; D gene unclear. V gave up 6 bases and J gave up 5 bases, with 11 bases separating them. The CDR3 is 13 residues long. Germline-derived CDR1 and CDR2 are SNHLY and FYNNEI. CDR3 sequence (DNA): TGTGCCAGCAGCCTAAAACCTAACAATGAGCAGTTCTTC. Residues: CASSLKPNNEQFF.

J is TRBJ2-3 and V is TRBV10-3, with D perhaps matching TRBD2 (6 bases). The V gene's germline CDR1 is ENHRY and CDR2 SYGVKD. V was cut by 5 bases and J by 0 bases, with 21 bases left in between. This CDR3 is 18 amino acids long. This chain's CDR3 is CAISHGSGGRISTDTQYF. Written as DNA, the CDR3 is TGTGCCATCAGTCACGGGAGTGGTGGCCGGATAAGCACAGATACGCAGTATTTT.

The chain recombines TRBV4-1 with TRBJ1-5; TRBD1 matches 9 bases. Germline CDR1 and CDR2: MGHRA and YSYEKL. This CDR3 has 17 amino acids. Germline trimming cut 2 bases from V and 3 bases from J; bases unmatched to any gene: 8. CDR3 in amino acids: CASSQPTGQGNNQPQHF. The CDR3 DNA reads TGCGCCAGCAGCCAACCAACGGGACAGGGTAACAATCAGCCCCAGCATTTT.